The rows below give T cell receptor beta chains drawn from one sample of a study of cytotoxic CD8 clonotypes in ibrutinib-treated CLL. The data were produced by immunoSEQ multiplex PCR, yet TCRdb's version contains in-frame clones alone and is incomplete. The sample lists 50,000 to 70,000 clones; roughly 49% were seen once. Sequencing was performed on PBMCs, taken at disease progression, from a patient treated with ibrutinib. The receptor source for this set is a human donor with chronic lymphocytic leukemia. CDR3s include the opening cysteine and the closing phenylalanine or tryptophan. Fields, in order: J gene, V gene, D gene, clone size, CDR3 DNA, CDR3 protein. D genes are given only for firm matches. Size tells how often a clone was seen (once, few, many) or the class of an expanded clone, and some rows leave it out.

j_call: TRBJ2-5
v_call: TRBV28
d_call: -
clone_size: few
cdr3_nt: TGTGCCAGCAGTTGGGCTGACAGAGAGACCCAGTACTTC
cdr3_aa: CASSWADRETQYF

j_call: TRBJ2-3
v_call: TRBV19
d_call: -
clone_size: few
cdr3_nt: TGTGCCAGTAGTCTGTCCGGTAGCACAGATACGCAGTATTTT
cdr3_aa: CASSLSGSTDTQYF

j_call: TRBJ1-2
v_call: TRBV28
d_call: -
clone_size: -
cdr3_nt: TGTGCCAGCAGGGACGGACAGTCTAACTATGGCTACACCTTC
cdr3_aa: CASRDGQSNYGYTF

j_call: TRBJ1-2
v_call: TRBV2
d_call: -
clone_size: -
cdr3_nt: TGTGCCAGCACCAGGACAGCGACCTATGGCTACACCTTC
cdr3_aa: CASTRTATYGYTF

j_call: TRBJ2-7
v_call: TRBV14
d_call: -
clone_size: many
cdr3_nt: TGTGCCAGCAGCCAGCAGGGTATGGCCTCCTACGAGCAGTACTTC
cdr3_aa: CASSQQGMASYEQYF

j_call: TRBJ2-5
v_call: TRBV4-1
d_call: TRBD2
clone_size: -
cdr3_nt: TGCGCCAGCAGCCAAGATGGGCTAGCGGGGGGATGGGAGACCCAGTACTTC
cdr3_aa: CASSQDGLAGGWETQYF

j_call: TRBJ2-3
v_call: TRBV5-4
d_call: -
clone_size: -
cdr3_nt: TGTGCCAGCAGCTTTACTCTAGCCCCCACAGATACGCAGTATTTT
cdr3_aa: CASSFTLAPTDTQYF

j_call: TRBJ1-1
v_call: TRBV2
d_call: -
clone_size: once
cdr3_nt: TGTGCCAGCAGTAACACTGAAGCTTTCTTT
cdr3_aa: CASSNTEAFF

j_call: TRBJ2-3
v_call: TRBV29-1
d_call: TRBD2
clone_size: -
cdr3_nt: TGCAGCGTTGTAGCGGGAGGTTCAGATACGCAGTATTTT
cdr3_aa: CSVVAGGSDTQYF

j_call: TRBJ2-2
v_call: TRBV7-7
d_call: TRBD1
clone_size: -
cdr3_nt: TGTGCCAGCAGCCCTCCTTTAGGGACAGGGGGCACCGGGGAGCTGTTTTTT
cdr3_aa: CASSPPLGTGGTGELFF

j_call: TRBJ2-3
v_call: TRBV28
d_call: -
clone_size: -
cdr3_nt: TGTGCCAGCAGTTTAATAGACAGGCGGCAAACTACTACCACAGATACGCAGTATTTT
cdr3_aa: CASSLIDRRQTTTTDTQYF

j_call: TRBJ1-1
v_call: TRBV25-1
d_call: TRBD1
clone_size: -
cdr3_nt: TGTGCCAGCAGTGATCCCGGACAGGGGGCGCACGCTGAAGCTTTCTTT
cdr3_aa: CASSDPGQGAHAEAFF

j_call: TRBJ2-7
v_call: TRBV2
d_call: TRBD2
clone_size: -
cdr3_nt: TGTGCCAGCAGTGAAAAAAGCGGGAGGGCCTTCTACGAGCAGTACTTC
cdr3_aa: CASSEKSGRAFYEQYF

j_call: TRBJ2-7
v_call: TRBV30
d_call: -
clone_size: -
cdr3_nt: TGTGCCTGGAGTGAGGGGTACGAGCAGTACTTC
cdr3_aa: CAWSEGYEQYF

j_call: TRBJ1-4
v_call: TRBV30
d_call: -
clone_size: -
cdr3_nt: TGTGCCTACTGGGGGGCAGTCGATGAAAAACTGTTTTTT
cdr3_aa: CAYWGAVDEKLFF

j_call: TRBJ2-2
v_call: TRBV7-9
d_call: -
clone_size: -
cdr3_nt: TGTGCCAGCAGCTCCCGCCGGGGCACGAACACCGGGGAGCTGTTTTTT
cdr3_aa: CASSSRRGTNTGELFF

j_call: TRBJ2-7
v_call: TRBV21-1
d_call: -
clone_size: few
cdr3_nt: TGTGCCAGCCCATGGAGGTACTACGAGCAGTACTTC
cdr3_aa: CASPWRYYEQYF

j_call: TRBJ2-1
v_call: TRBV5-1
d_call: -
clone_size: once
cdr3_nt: TGCGCCAGCAGCACGGGGACGTACAATGAGCAGTTCTTC
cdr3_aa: CASSTGTYNEQFF

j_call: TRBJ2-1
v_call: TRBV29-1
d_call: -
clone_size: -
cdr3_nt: TGCAGCGTTAATCGACAGGGAGGGGAGCAGTTCTTC
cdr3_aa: CSVNRQGGEQFF

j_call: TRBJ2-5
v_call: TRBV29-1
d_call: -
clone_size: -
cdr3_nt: TGCAGCGCTAATCGGGGGATTAGAGAGACCCAGTACTTC
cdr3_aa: CSANRGIRETQYF

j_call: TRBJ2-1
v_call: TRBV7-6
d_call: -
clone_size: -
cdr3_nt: TGTGCCAGCAGCTCCATCCCCCACTTGGGAGGTGAGCAGTTCTTC
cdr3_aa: CASSSIPHLGGEQFF

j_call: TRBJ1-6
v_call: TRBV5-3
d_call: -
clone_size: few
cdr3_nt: TGTGCCAGAAGCTGCGGGGAGGGACGGAATTCACCCCTCCACTTT
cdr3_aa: CARSCGEGRNSPLHF

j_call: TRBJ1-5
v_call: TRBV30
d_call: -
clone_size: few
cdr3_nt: TGTGCCTCGGACGGAAATCAGCCCCAGCATTTT
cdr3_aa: CASDGNQPQHF

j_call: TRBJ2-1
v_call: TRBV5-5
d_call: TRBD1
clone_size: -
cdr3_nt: TGTGCCAGCACGGATCCGGACAGGGGGAATTTGTACAATGAGCAGTTCTTC
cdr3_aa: CASTDPDRGNLYNEQFF

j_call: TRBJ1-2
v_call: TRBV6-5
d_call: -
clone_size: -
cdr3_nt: TGTGCCAGCAGTTACAGAGGGGGCTACACCTTC
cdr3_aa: CASSYRGGYTF

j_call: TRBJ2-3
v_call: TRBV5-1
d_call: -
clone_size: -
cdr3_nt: TGCGCCAGCAGCTTACAGGGTTCAGTAGATACGCAGTATTTT
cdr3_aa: CASSLQGSVDTQYF

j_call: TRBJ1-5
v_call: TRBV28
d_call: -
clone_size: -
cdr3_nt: TGTGCCTTGGGCAGGATCCGCGAGCCCCAGCATTTT
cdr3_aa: CALGRIREPQHF

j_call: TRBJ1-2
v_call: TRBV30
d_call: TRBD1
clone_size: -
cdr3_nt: TGTGCCTGGAGGAGAGCCGGGACAGGGGCTGGTGGCTACACCTTC
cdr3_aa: CAWRRAGTGAGGYTF

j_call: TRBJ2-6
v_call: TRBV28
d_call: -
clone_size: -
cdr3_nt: TGTGCCACCAAAACAGGTCCCGGGGCCAACGTCCTGACTTTC
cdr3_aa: CATKTGPGANVLTF

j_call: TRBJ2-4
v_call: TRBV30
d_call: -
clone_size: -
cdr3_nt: TGTGCCTGGAGTGTAGAGGGTCAAAACATTCAGTACTTC
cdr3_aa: CAWSVEGQNIQYF

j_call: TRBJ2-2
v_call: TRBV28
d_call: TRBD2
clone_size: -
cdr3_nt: TGTGCCAGCAGTTTAACCGGGAGGGCGAACGGGGAGCTGTTTTTT
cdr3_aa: CASSLTGRANGELFF

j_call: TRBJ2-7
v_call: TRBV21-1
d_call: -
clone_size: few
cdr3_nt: TGTGCCAGCCCAGCATCAGCGATACCTACCTACGAGCAGTACTTC
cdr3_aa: CASPASAIPTYEQYF

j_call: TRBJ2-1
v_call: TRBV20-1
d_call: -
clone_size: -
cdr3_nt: TGCAGTGCCAGACACAATGAGCAGTTCTTC
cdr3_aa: CSARHNEQFF

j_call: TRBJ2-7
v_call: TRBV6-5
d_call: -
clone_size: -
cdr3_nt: TGTGCCAGCAGTTACTCGAGCCGTTCCTACGAGCAGTACTTC
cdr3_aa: CASSYSSRSYEQYF

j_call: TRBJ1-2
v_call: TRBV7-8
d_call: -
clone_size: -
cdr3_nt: TGTGCCAGCAGCTTAGTCGCACAGGTCGACTATGGCTACACCTTC
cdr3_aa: CASSLVAQVDYGYTF

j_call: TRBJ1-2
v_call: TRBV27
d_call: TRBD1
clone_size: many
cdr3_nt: TGTGCCAGCCGACAGGGGCCTGGCTACACCTTC
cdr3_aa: CASRQGPGYTF

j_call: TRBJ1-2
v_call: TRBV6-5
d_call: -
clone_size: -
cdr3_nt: TGTGCCAGCAGTCCCGGGGGACCGGCTAACTATGGCTACACCTTC
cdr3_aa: CASSPGGPANYGYTF

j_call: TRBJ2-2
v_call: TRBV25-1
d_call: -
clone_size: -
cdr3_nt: TGTGCCAGCAGTGAATCCGAGAACACCGGGGAGCTGTTTTTT
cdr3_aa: CASSESENTGELFF

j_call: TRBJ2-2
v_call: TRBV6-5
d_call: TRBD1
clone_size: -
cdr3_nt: TGTGCCAGCAGTTACTCGGGACAGGGCGACACCGGGGAGCTGTTTTTT
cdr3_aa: CASSYSGQGDTGELFF

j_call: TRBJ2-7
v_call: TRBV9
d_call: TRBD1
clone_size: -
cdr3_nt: TGTGCCAGCAGCGTAGCTACCGGGACAGCGTCCTACGAGCAGTACTTC
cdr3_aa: CASSVATGTASYEQYF

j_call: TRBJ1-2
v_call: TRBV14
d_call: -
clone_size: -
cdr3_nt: TGTGCCAGCAGCCTCCGAGTGGGGGCTGGCGGCTACACCTTC
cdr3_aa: CASSLRVGAGGYTF

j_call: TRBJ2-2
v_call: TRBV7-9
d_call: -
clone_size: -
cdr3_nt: TGTGCCAGCAGCCTCGGTACAGCCAGGACCGGGGAGCTGTTTTTT
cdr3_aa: CASSLGTARTGELFF

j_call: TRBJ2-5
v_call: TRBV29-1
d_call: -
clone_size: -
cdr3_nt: TGCAGCGTTGGACCCCCCTCAGTTTCAGTTCAAGAGACCCAGTACTTC
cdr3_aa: CSVGPPSVSVQETQYF

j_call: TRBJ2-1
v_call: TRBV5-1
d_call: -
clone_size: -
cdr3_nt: TGCGCCAGCAGCTTGGCTCCAGGGAATGAGCAGTTCTTC
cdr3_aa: CASSLAPGNEQFF